The 20 T cell receptor beta chains reported below all come from one sample, sequenced in a study of long-term antiretroviral therapy in people with HIV (dated by TCRdb to 2022 to 2024). The immunoSEQ hsTCRB v3.0 assay was used at survey level resolution to sequence the TRB variable region. As stored in TCRdb, this immuneACCESS dataset retains in-frame rearrangements with V and J assigned. A fraction of the clones does not appear; measured against another copy, unresolved V genes explain less than half of the discrepancy, and the remainder lacks a known reason. The sample table shows under 15,000 clones, and 82% are seen once. The ten largest clonotypes hold roughly 18% of the sample. The input for sequencing was unsorted PBMCs, taken 8 to 8.5 years after starting antiretroviral therapy. Receptors were obtained from a man aged 50 or older with HIV.

The rearrangement links TRBV9 to TRBJ2-3; D possibly corresponds to TRBD1 (6 bases). This CDR3 has 18 amino acids. The germline gives CDR1 SGDLS, CDR2 YYNGEE. Trimming stripped 0 bases from V and 3 bases from J, with 20 bases between. The CDR3 nucleotides read TGTGCCAGCAGCGTAGCTGAGACTGGGGACATACGTACAGATACGCAGTATTTT. Protein product: CASSVAETGDIRTDTQYF.

The CDR3 region has the DNA TGTGCCAGCAGCCCGACAGGGAGCTACGAGCAGTACTTC. Amino acids: CASSPTGSYEQYF. The chain combines TRBV7-8 with TRBJ2-7; 7 bases align to TRBD1. Germline trimming cut 5 bases from V and 3 bases from J; bases unmatched to any gene: 4. Germline V gives CDR1 SGHVS, CDR2 FQNEAQ. The CDR3 is 13 amino acids.

The chain combines TRBV7-9 with TRBJ1-2; D unresolved. The CDR3 has 14 residues. The germline gives CDR1 SEHNR, CDR2 FQNEAQ (reference sequence). V lost 5 bases and J 8 bases, leaving 18 bases between the germline ends. Here the CDR3 DNA reads TGTGCCAGCAGCCCCGGGCAACACTCAATAGGCTACACCTTC. It is translated as CASSPGQHSIGYTF.

The V and J genes are TRBV7-9 and TRBJ2-7, with D perhaps matching TRBD2 (6 bases). This CDR3 contains 14 residues. The V gene's germline CDR1 is SEHNR and CDR2 FQNEAQ (reference sequence). With 1 base removed from V and 0 bases from J, the gap between germline ends came to 7 bases. As DNA, the CDR3 is TGTGCCAGCAGCTTAGGGGACTTCTCCTACGAGCAGTACTTC. Translation: CASSLGDFSYEQYF. The full variable domain, rest sourced from reference TRBV7-9 and TRBJ2-7, is DTGVSQNPRHKITKRGQNVTFRCDPISEHNRLYWYRQTLGQGPEFLTYFQNEAQLEKSRLLSDRFSAERPKGSFSTLEIQRTEQGDSAMYLCASSLGDFSYEQYFGPGTRLTVT.

The V and J genes are TRBV2 and TRBJ1-1; 9 bases align to TRBD1. J was trimmed by 1 base and V by 0 bases; bases with no gene match: 0. The CDR3 extends over 15 amino acids. CDR1 is SNHLY, CDR2 FYNNEI, per germline. CDR3 nucleotides: TGTGCCAGCAGTGAAGCGGACAGGGGGAACACTGAAGCTTTCTTT. Translating gives CASSEADRGNTEAFF. Based on the CDR3 plus reference TRBV2 and TRBJ1-1, the full variable domain is EPEVTQTPSHQVTQMGQEVILRCVPISNHLYFYWYRQILGQKVEFLVSFYNNEISEKSEIFDDQFSVERPDGSNFTLKIRSTKLEDSAMYFCASSEADRGNTEAFFGQGTRLTVV.

This clone has more than one count but fewer than ten. The CDR3 nucleotides read TGTGCCAGCAGTTTATCCCCGACAGGGGGCACCGGCTATGGCTACACCTTC. This codes for CASSLSPTGGTGYGYTF. The chain carries TRBV27 and TRBJ1-2, with 10 bases aligning to TRBD1. V was pared by 0 bases and J by 4 bases, with 8 bases of the junction left unmatched. CDR1 and CDR2 (germline): MNHEY, SMNVEV (reference sequence). There are 17 residues in the CDR3.

The chain combines TRBV6-1 with TRBJ2-7; TRBD1 aligns across 7 bases. This CDR3 contains 15 residues. Germline V gene lookup returns CDR1 MNHNS and CDR2 SASEGT. The V gene end was trimmed by 5 bases and the J gene end by 2 bases; junction bases not matched to a gene: 9. The CDR3 reads CASSLDRLGTYEQYF. The CDR3 nucleotides read TGTGCCAGCAGTCTGGACAGGTTAGGTACCTACGAGCAGTACTTC.

DNA for the CDR3: TGTGCCAGCAGTCCCTACGACAGGTCAGGCTACGAGCAGTACTTC. Its protein is CASSPYDRSGYEQYF. The V call is TRBV27, the J call TRBJ2-7, with D maybe TRBD1 (6 bases). The CDR3 spans 15 residues. Trimming stripped 5 bases from V and 3 bases from J, with 17 bases between. Germline CDR1 and CDR2: MNHEY and SMNVEV (reference sequence).

The chain links TRBV27 to TRBJ1-6, with 7 bases fitting TRBD1. The germline CDR1 and CDR2 sequences are MNHEY and SMNVEV (reference sequence). The V segment lost 4 bases and the J segment 7 bases; nucleotides outside the gene matches: 13. The CDR3 length is 17 residues. CDR3 loop: CASSSLTGLSLNSPLHF. The CDR3 DNA sequence: TGTGCCAGCAGTTCTTTGACAGGGCTTTCTTTAAATTCACCCCTCCACTTT.

The CDR3 is CASRVFGNSPLHF. The CDR3 bases are TGTGCCAGCAGGGTTTTCGGTAATTCACCCCTCCACTTT. The V and J genes are TRBV27 and TRBJ1-6; D ambiguous. V was pared by 6 bases and J by 6 bases, with 9 bases between. Germline CDR1 is MNHEY and CDR2 is SMNVEV (reference sequence). The length of the CDR3 is 13 residues.

This clone showed up just once. The gene calls are TRBV7-9 and TRBJ2-2; 7 bases match TRBD1. After removal of 0 bases from V and 8 bases from J, the junction contained 6 bases not matched to a gene. The CDR3 length is 15 residues. Germline CDR1 and CDR2: SEHNR and FQNEAQ (reference sequence). This chain's CDR3 is CASSLARQGPGELFF. The CDR3 bases are TGTGCCAGCAGCTTAGCCAGACAGGGACCGGGGGAGCTGTTTTTT.

The genes are TRBV4-2 and TRBJ2-5, with 8 bases lining up with TRBD2. Germline CDR1 and CDR2: LGHNA and YNFKEQ. This CDR3 contains 15 residues. J gave up 4 bases and V 0 bases, and 4 bases lay outside the gene matches. The CDR3 DNA reads as TGTGCCAGCAGCCAAGAAATCCTAGCGGGAGAGACCCAGTACTTC. Translation gives CASSQEILAGETQYF.

V usage is TRBV28 and J usage is TRBJ1-2; D not resolved. Germline V lookup: CDR1 MDHEN, CDR2 SYDVKM. V gave up 3 bases and J gave up 0 bases, with 11 bases separating them. This CDR3 region has 15 residues. The CDR3 DNA follows: TGTGCCAGCAGTTTCGATCGGACCGCTAACTATGGCTACACCTTC. It encodes CASSFDRTANYGYTF.

The chain joins TRBV9 to TRBJ2-7; tentative D call: TRBD1 (5 bases). Per the germline V gene, CDR1 is SGDLS and CDR2 is YYNGEE. This CDR3 has 15 residues. Trimming removed 0 bases at V and 4 bases at J, with 14 bases between. CDR3 region: CASSVAEAGWYEQYF. In DNA, the CDR3 is TGTGCCAGCAGCGTAGCTGAGGCAGGGTGGTACGAGCAGTACTTC. Full variable domain (outside the CDR3, taken from reference TRBV9 and TRBJ2-7): DSGVTQTPKHLITATGQRVTLRCSPRSGDLSVYWYQQSLDQGLQFLIQYYNGEERAKGNILERFSAQQFPDLHSELNLSSLELGDSALYFCASSVAEAGWYEQYFGPGTRLTVT.

This clone turned up a few times. V is TRBV5-6 and J is TRBJ2-3; weak D call: TRBD1 (6 bases). The CDR3 is made up of 16 amino acids. Germline lookup yields CDR1 SGHDT and CDR2 YYEEEE. V was cut by 0 bases and J by 0 bases, with 11 bases left in between. The CDR3 sequence: CASSLGGLSSTDTQYF. The CDR3 region has the DNA TGTGCCAGCAGCTTGGGGGGGCTATCTAGCACAGATACGCAGTATTTT.

The V call is TRBV10-2, the J call TRBJ2-3; possible D gene TRBD1, 5 bases. V lost 0 bases and J 2 bases, leaving 15 bases between the germline ends. The CDR3 totals 17 residues. Germline V gene data show CDR1 as WSHSY and CDR2 as SAAADI. Here the CDR3 reads CASSESPQGSPTDTQYF. DNA of the CDR3: TGCGCCAGCAGTGAGTCCCCTCAGGGCTCACCCACAGATACGCAGTATTTT.

In this sample, this clone turned up a few times. The chain joins TRBV15 to TRBJ2-7; possible D gene TRBD1, 6 bases. The CDR3 loop spans 16 amino acids. Germline CDR1 is LNHNV and CDR2 is YYDKDF (reference sequence). The V end lost 3 bases, the J end lost 3 bases, and 18 bases lay between the germline ends. The CDR3 here is CATSRTWTVEFYEQYF. For the CDR3, the DNA is TGTGCCACCAGCAGGACCTGGACAGTGGAGTTCTACGAGCAGTACTTC.

The CDR3 DNA reads TGTGCCAGCAGCGGAGGGGGCTACGGTGAAAAACTGTTTTTT. Its translation: CASSGGGYGEKLFF. The chain combines TRBV9 with TRBJ1-4; 7 bases match TRBD1. There are 14 residues in the CDR3. Germline V gene lookup returns CDR1 SGDLS and CDR2 YYNGEE. Unmatched junction bases numbered 6, after V lost 3 bases and J lost 7 bases.

The gene calls are TRBV28 and TRBJ1-1, with unresolved D. Trimming took off 9 bases at V and 7 bases at J, with 15 bases between the two ends. This CDR3 region has 12 residues. The germline V gene encodes CDR1 MDHEN and CDR2 SYDVKM. CDR3 sequence (DNA): TGTGCCAGTACAGAAGACCGATATGAAGCTTTCTTT. Its translation is CASTEDRYEAFF.

The chain links TRBV30 to TRBJ1-1; 9 positions match TRBD1. CDR3 length: 16 residues. Looked up from germline, CDR1 is GTSNPN and CDR2 is SVGIG (reference sequence). V dropped 0 bases and J dropped 6; count of bases not matched to a gene: 11. The DNA of the CDR3 is TGTGCCTGGAGTGTAGGGGCACAGGGGGCGGCGGCTGAAGCTTTCTTT. Translated: CAWSVGAQGAAAEAFF. Full variable domain (outside the CDR3, taken from reference TRBV30 and TRBJ1-1): SQTIHQWPATLVQPVGSPLSLECTVEGTSNPNLYWYRQAAGRGLQLLFYSVGIGQISSEVPQNLSASRPQDRQFILSSKKLLLSDSGFYLCAWSVGAQGAAAEAFFGQGTRLTVV.